This T cell receptor beta chain is from a study of shared clonotypes between healthy human individuals. The study's findings and limits: Among donors, clonotype sharing was expected to be affected by sequencing depth. In general, naive subsets displayed greater estimated richness than memory subsets did.

CD45RO-negative cells were positively selected for CCR7, leaving out terminally differentiated effector memory CD45RA+ cells. Worth noting for this clone: What it binds is unknown.

The authors loaded 200 ng DNA, 28,000 or so T cell genomes, into sorted-subset replicate PCRs. The table came from immunoSEQ multiplex PCR; TCRdb's copy has only in-frame clones and leaves some out. The sample includes more than 2 million clones, about 95% of them seen just once. CDR1 MNHEY and CDR2 SMNVEV come from the germline V gene (reference sequence). V lost 8 bases and J lost 2, with 9 bases in between. The CDR3 runs to 12 residues. Specimen: naive CD8+ T cells sorted from blood. This chain uses TRBV27 with TRBJ2-5; TRBD2 is a possible D gene (6 bases). This clonotype was sampled from a man between 18 and 29 years old in good health. The CDR3 is CASGGTQETQYF. For the CDR3, the DNA is TGTGCCAGCGGGGGGACTCAAGAGACCCAGTACTTC.